The 29 T cell receptor beta chains presented below share a single source sample, sequenced in a study of Graves' ophthalmopathy and Graves' hyperthyroidism. The study amplified TCR beta CDR3 regions using RNA transcripts. RT-PCR was first run with HTBI primers, then multiplex PCR in a second round. TCRdb re-analysed the multiplex PCR reads in MiXCR, keeping a single row per CDR3 protein. Seen here are about 620,000 distinct CDR3 sequences, about a fifth observed once, and the top ten hold roughly 6.9%. The sample consisted of peripheral blood. The receptor set was obtained from a woman younger than 30 with stable Graves' hyperthyroidism. Some clones in this sample may be carry-over from other donors' samples.

This clonotype was found a few times. The chain employs TRBV3-1 and TRBJ1-1, with D uncertain. Germline-derived CDR1 and CDR2 are LGHDT and YNNKEL (reference sequence). The length of the CDR3 is 15 residues. V was trimmed by 4 bases and J by 7 bases, leaving 19 bases between them. CDR3 amino acids: CASSPSTGSYFEAFF. In nucleotides, the CDR3 is TGTGCCAGCAGCCCTTCGACTGGGAGTTACTTTGAAGCTTTCTTT.

This clonotype was counted ten times or more. The gene calls are TRBV6-1 and TRBJ1-1; D remains unclear. The CDR3 runs 9 residues. V was shortened by 7 bases and J by 6 bases, with 3 bases between the two germline ends. Germline V gene data show CDR1 as MNHNS and CDR2 as SASEGT. The CDR3 region has the DNA TGTGCCAGCACTCCTGAAGCTTTCTTT. Its protein is CASTPEAFF.

This clonotype was counted a few times. A clone one base away is much larger, so this may be a read error. The genes are TRBV30 and TRBJ2-5; the match to TRBD1 covers 7 bases. Germline values: CDR1 GTSNPN, CDR2 SVGIG (reference sequence). The CDR3 is made up of 15 amino acids. In nucleotides, the CDR3 is TGTGCCTGGACAAAAGACAGGGCCTTTCAAGATACCCAGTACTTC. It yields the protein CAWTKDRAFQDTQYF.

The CDR3 bases are TGTGCCAGCAGTGACGAAGGGACAGGCAAGAGTGGCTACACCTTC. It codes for CASSDEGTGKSGYTF. The chain carries TRBV6-1 and TRBJ1-2; 8 bases are a match to TRBD1. CDR1 MNHNS and CDR2 SASEGT come from the germline V gene. Germline trimming cut 3 bases from V and 7 bases from J; bases unmatched to any gene: 10. The CDR3 is made up of 15 amino acids.

This clonotype was counted ten times or more. The chain uses TRBV12-3 or TRBV12-4 and TRBJ2-5; TRBD1 matches 8 bases. After removal of 5 bases from V and 4 bases from J, the junction contained 3 bases not matched to a gene. The CDR3 loop spans 13 amino acids. CDR3 in DNA: TGTGCCAGCAGTGTGACAGGGGTAGAGACCCAGTACTTC. It codes for CASSVTGVETQYF.

This clonotype has ten or more counts. V is TRBV27 and J is TRBJ1-6; D call uncertain. V was shortened by 6 bases and J by 1 base, with 10 bases between the two germline ends. Per germline, CDR1 MNHEY and CDR2 SMNVEV (reference sequence). This CDR3 region has 15 residues. In DNA form, the CDR3 reads TGTGCCAGCAGAGTCACCGTTTCCTATAATTCACCCCTCCACTTT. Translated: CASRVTVSYNSPLHF.

At least ten counts were recorded for this clonotype. J is TRBJ1-5 and V is TRBV19; 10 bases are a match to TRBD1. The ends lost 4 bases at V and 6 bases at J; junction bases unmatched: 3. The CDR3 extends over 14 amino acids. CDR1 is LNHDA, CDR2 SQIVND, per germline (reference sequence). The CDR3 sequence is CASSNRDRGQPQHF. DNA for the CDR3: TGTGCCAGTAGTAACCGGGACAGGGGTCAGCCCCAGCATTTT.

This clonotype has just a few counts. The V call is TRBV12-3 or TRBV12-4, the J call TRBJ2-2, with D unclear. The CDR3 consists of 13 residues. V was shortened by 6 bases and J by 5 bases, with 10 bases between the two germline ends. For the CDR3, the DNA is TGTGCCAGCAGCCCAGAGGAGACCGGGGAGCTGTTTTTT. It is translated as CASSPEETGELFF.

This clonotype was observed a handful of times. The chain couples TRBV4-2 to TRBJ1-1; no firm D call. This CDR3 has 15 residues. V was pared by 0 bases and J by 1 base, with 9 bases between. Looked up from germline, CDR1 is LGHNA and CDR2 is YNFKEQ. The CDR3 loop reads CASSQDEGSNTEAFF. CDR3 nucleotides: TGTGCCAGCAGCCAAGATGAGGGCTCGAACACTGAAGCTTTCTTT.

In this sample, this clonotype turned up a few times. The chain has TRBV11-2 and TRBJ1-2; D is possibly TRBD1 (5 bases). V lost 0 bases and J 4 bases, leaving 15 bases between the germline ends. Germline CDR1 and CDR2: SGHAT and FQNNGV. The CDR3 length is 16 residues. Written as DNA, the CDR3 is TGTGCCAGCAGCTTAGAGTCGTCCAGGGACGGCTATGGCTACACCTTC. This sequence encodes CASSLESSRDGYGYTF.

The gene calls are TRBV6-1 and TRBJ2-7, with TRBD2 matching 11 bases. This CDR3 region has 12 residues. CDR1 and CDR2 (germline): MNHNS, SASEGT. The V gene end was trimmed by 8 bases and the J gene end by 6 bases; junction bases not matched to a gene: 3. CDR3 DNA sequence: TGTGCCAGCGGCACTAGCGGGGGCGAGCAGTACTTC. Its protein is CASGTSGGEQYF.

This clonotype came up many times. This chain links TRBV2 with TRBJ1-5; 12 nucleotides match TRBD1. With 6 bases clipped from V and 5 bases from J, the junction kept 11 bases outside the gene matches. Germline V gene sequence: CDR1 SNHLY, CDR2 FYNNEI. The CDR3 length is 17 residues. The CDR3 region is CASREGQGALVDQPQHF. CDR3 sequence (DNA): TGTGCCAGCAGAGAGGGACAGGGGGCATTAGTTGATCAGCCCCAGCATTTT.

This clonotype has at least ten counts. The chain has TRBV4-2 and TRBJ2-7; the D is unclear. Germline V CDR1 and CDR2: LGHNA, YNFKEQ. The CDR3 sequence is 15 residues long. Trimming stripped 0 bases from V and 3 bases from J, with 12 bases between. CDR3 in DNA: TGTGCCAGCAGCCAAGAATCAATGTTCCTCTACGAGCAGTACTTC. Protein: CASSQESMFLYEQYF.

This clonotype has a count of ten or more. One end of the junction varies from germline; a read error may be responsible. The chain has TRBV6-2 or TRBV6-3 and TRBJ2-7; 9 bases agree with TRBD1. The CDR3 has 19 amino acids. Germline V gives CDR1 MNHEY, CDR2 SVGEGT. This chain's CDR3 is CASSYSGQTGTGYIPSPIF. In DNA, the CDR3 is TGTGCCAGCAGTTACTCGGGTCAAACCGGGACAGGGTATATCCCTTCCCCAATCTTC.

This clonotype came up many times. The chain is built from TRBV6-1 and TRBJ1-5; D is possibly TRBD1 (5 bases). V shed 4 bases and J shed 2 bases, with 12 bases lying between them. The germline V gene encodes CDR1 MNHNS and CDR2 SASEGT. This CDR3 is 15 amino acids long. The CDR3 is CASSATGDGNQPQHF. The CDR3 bases are TGTGCCAGCAGTGCGACTGGGGACGGCAATCAGCCCCAGCATTTT.

This clonotype occurred once. V and J are TRBV6-2 or TRBV6-3 and TRBJ1-5; a possible D gene is TRBD1 (5 bases). V was cut by 0 bases and J by 4 bases, with 19 bases left in between. The CDR3 spans 18 residues. CDR1 is MNHEY, CDR2 SVGEGT, per germline. The CDR3 bases are TGTGCCAGCAGTTACTCGATACGGTCTGCAGGGTTTAATCAGCCCCAGCATTTT. This codes for CASSYSIRSAGFNQPQHF.

In this sample, this clonotype turned up once. The chain uses TRBV18 and TRBJ1-2; D may be TRBD1 (6 bases). The CDR3 contains 12 residues. CDR1 is KGHSH and CDR2 is LQKENI in the germline V gene. V shed 8 bases and J shed 4 bases, with 11 bases lying between them. The CDR3 loop is CASTTGTYGYTF. The CDR3 DNA reads as TGTGCCAGCACTACAGGGACCTATGGCTACACCTTC.

This clonotype was counted many times. The V gene is TRBV28, the J gene TRBJ1-1; D may be TRBD1 (5 bases). The CDR3 sequence is 14 residues long. The ends were cut back, 3 bases at V and 7 bases at J, with 15 bases in the middle. Germline-derived CDR1 and CDR2 are MDHEN and SYDVKM. CDR3 sequence reads: CASSLASGQVEAFF. The CDR3 nucleotides are TGTGCCAGCAGTTTGGCTTCAGGGCAAGTTGAAGCTTTCTTT.

This clonotype was observed many times. The genes are TRBV30 and TRBJ2-7, with 7 bases that match TRBD1. The CDR3 covers 14 residues. With 1 base clipped from V and 8 bases from J, the junction kept 11 bases outside the gene matches. Germline CDR1 is GTSNPN and CDR2 is SVGIG (reference sequence). CDR3 loop: CAWSGDRYGTKQYF. Written as DNA, the CDR3 is TGTGCCTGGAGTGGGGACAGATACGGAACGAAGCAGTACTTC.

The V gene is TRBV20-1, the J gene TRBJ1-1, with 8 nucleotides matching TRBD1. CDR3 length: 14 amino acids. V was clipped by 3 bases and J by 0 bases; unmatched bases: 3. In germline, CDR1 is DFQATT, CDR2 SNEGSKA (reference sequence). CDR3 loop: CSASHRGMNTEAFF. The CDR3 bases are TGCAGTGCTAGTCACAGGGGGATGAACACTGAAGCTTTCTTT.

This clonotype has at least ten counts. The chain has TRBV19 and TRBJ1-2; D gene ambiguous. The germline V gene has CDR1 LNHDA and CDR2 SQIVND (reference sequence). V gave up 6 bases and J gave up 7 bases, with 18 bases separating them. This CDR3 region has 14 residues. CDR3 sequence: CASSPQVTPAGYTF. CDR3 DNA sequence: TGTGCCAGTAGCCCCCAGGTTACTCCGGCTGGCTACACCTTC.

This clonotype was detected many times. The chain uses TRBV30 and TRBJ2-7; TRBD1 agrees at 7 bases. Germline CDR1 and CDR2: GTSNPN and SVGIG (reference sequence). V shed 0 bases and J 4 bases; nucleotides not matched to a gene: 3. The CDR3 loop spans 13 amino acids. The CDR3: CAWSVHRGYEQYF. In DNA form, the CDR3 reads TGTGCCTGGAGTGTTCACAGGGGATACGAGCAGTACTTC. Together with reference TRBV30 and TRBJ2-7, the CDR3 gives the full variable domain: SQTIHQWPATLVQPVGSPLSLECTVEGTSNPNLYWYRQAAGRGLQLLFYSVGIGQISSEVPQNLSASRPQDRQFILSSKKLLLSDSGFYLCAWSVHRGYEQYFGPGTRLTVT.

DNA for the CDR3: TGTGCCAGCAGTTTATGGGCCGGTAATTCACCCCTCCACTTT. Its protein product is CASSLWAGNSPLHF. This chain links TRBV28 with TRBJ1-6; D is uncertain. V lost 0 bases and J 6 bases, leaving 6 bases between the germline ends. Germline V CDR1 and CDR2: MDHEN, SYDVKM. CDR3 length equals 14 residues.

This clonotype showed up many times. This chain links TRBV11-3 with TRBJ1-5; 11 bases align to TRBD1. With V trimmed by 3 bases and J by 2 bases, 3 bases remained unmatched. Germline lookup yields CDR1 SGHNT and CDR2 YENEEA. This CDR3 has 16 amino acids. The DNA for the CDR3 is TGTGCCAGCAGCTTGGGACAGGGGGTACGCAATCAGCCCCAGCATTTT. It encodes CASSLGQGVRNQPQHF.

The sample holds many counts of this clonotype. This sequence joins TRBV29-1 and TRBJ1-3, with D perhaps matching TRBD1 (5 bases). Trimming removed 6 bases at V and 1 base at J, with 19 bases between. Germline CDR1 SQVTM, CDR2 ANQGSEA. This CDR3 is 16 amino acids long. The CDR3 coding sequence is TGCAGCGTCGTGGGGCTAAGTGGAGAATCTGGAAACACCATATATTTT. Its translation: CSVVGLSGESGNTIYF.

This clonotype has at least ten counts. The J gene is TRBJ1-6, the V gene TRBV30; 8 nucleotides align to TRBD1. The CDR3 runs to 14 residues. The trim removed 4 bases at V and 9 bases at J, leaving 8 bases unmatched. Germline V gene data show CDR1 as GTSNPN and CDR2 as SVGIG (reference sequence). CDR3 residues: CAWTPTGGGSPLHF. In DNA, the CDR3 is TGTGCCTGGACCCCTACAGGGGGGGGTTCACCCCTCCACTTT.

The V call is TRBV5-6, the J call TRBJ2-5; D unclear. This CDR3 spans 13 amino acids. The germline V gene has CDR1 SGHDT and CDR2 YYEEEE. V lost 6 bases and J lost 3, with 12 bases in between. The CDR3 DNA is TGTGCCAGCAAAGGTGTCGGTGAAGAGACCCAGTACTTC. This codes for CASKGVGEETQYF.

This clonotype was counted ten times or more. The V call is TRBV5-6, the J call TRBJ1-1, with unresolved D. Trimming stripped 2 bases from V and 5 bases from J, with 13 bases between. Germline V CDR1 and CDR2: SGHDT, YYEEEE. The CDR3 sequence is 14 residues long. The CDR3 protein is CASSFSRQRTEAFF. CDR3 in DNA: TGTGCCAGCAGCTTTTCGAGGCAGCGGACTGAAGCTTTCTTT.

This clonotype occurred many times. CDR3 in DNA: TGCAGCGTAAGACAGGGCGGCTACGAGCAGTACTTC. This encodes CSVRQGGYEQYF. The J gene is TRBJ2-7, the V gene TRBV29-1; TRBD1 matches at 7 bases. CDR1 and CDR2 (germline): SQVTM, ANQGSEA. Trimming removed 6 bases from V and 3 bases from J; junction bases left unmatched: 5. There are 12 residues in the CDR3.